The 32 T cell receptor beta chains given below trace back to one sample, sequenced in a study of T cell repertoires in cytomegalovirus infection. TCRdb fed the reads into MiXCR, producing one record per CDR3 protein. This repertoire shows roughly 920,000 distinct CDR3 sequences, less than 40% found once; its top ten account for about an eighth. Their cognate antigens are unknown. The sample consisted of cultured CD8+ T cells from PBMCs, taken from culture after CMV antigen stimulation. The receptors originated from a human donor in good health (CMV status not recorded). Some clones in this sample may be carry-over from other donors' samples.

The chain joins TRBV12-3 or TRBV12-4 to TRBJ2-6, with D uncertain. CDR3 size: 15 residues. V gave up 4 bases and J gave up 1 base, with 8 bases separating them. The chain's CDR3 is CASSSVASGANVLTF. The CDR3 DNA reads as TGTGCCAGCAGTTCAGTGGCATCTGGGGCCAACGTCCTGACTTTC.

V gene TRBV19 combines with J gene TRBJ2-1, with 7 nucleotides matching TRBD2. This CDR3 is 15 amino acids long. Germline V CDR1 and CDR2: LNHDA, SQIVND (reference sequence). V lost 0 bases, J lost 6 bases, and 5 bases stayed unmatched. CDR3 sequence reads: CASSIEAGLFNEQFF. The CDR3 nucleotides read TGTGCCAGTAGTATAGAAGCGGGGCTGTTCAATGAGCAGTTCTTC.

The chain carries TRBV7-6 and TRBJ1-1, with TRBD1 matching over 9 bases. After removal of 3 bases from V and 4 bases from J, the junction contained 6 bases not matched to a gene. The CDR3 is made up of 15 amino acids. Germline V gene sequence: CDR1 SGHVS, CDR2 FNYEAQ. The CDR3 DNA follows: TGTGCCAGCAGCTTTACAGGGGGCGAGTTCACTGAAGCTTTCTTT. It codes for CASSFTGGEFTEAFF.

The CDR3 DNA reads as TGTGCCAGTAGTATAGGGGAAGGGGTAGGCACAGATACGCAGTATTTT. Translation: CASSIGEGVGTDTQYF. The chain employs TRBV19 and TRBJ2-3, with D possibly matching TRBD1 (5 bases). Trimming cost V 1 base and J 1 base, with 12 bases left between them. Germline-derived CDR1 and CDR2 are LNHDA and SQIVND (reference sequence). The CDR3 is made up of 16 amino acids.

The sample holds a few counts of this clonotype. The J gene is TRBJ2-2, the V gene TRBV6-1, with 7 bases aligning to TRBD1. Trimming removed 7 bases from V and 1 base from J; junction bases left unmatched: 3. Germline V gene lookup returns CDR1 MNHNS and CDR2 SASEGT. This CDR3 region has 14 residues. The CDR3 bases are TGTGCCAGCATTTGGACAGGGAACACCGGGGAGCTGTTTTTT. Translating gives CASIWTGNTGELFF.

In its sample, this clonotype was seen many times. This chain uses TRBV7-2 with TRBJ2-1, with 7 positions matching TRBD1. V lost 4 bases to trimming and J lost 8 bases; unmatched junction nucleotides: 8. Per germline, CDR1 SGHTA and CDR2 FQGNSA. This CDR3 has 14 residues. The CDR3 DNA reads TGTGCCAGCAGCTACCGACAGGGATGGGATGAGCAGTTCTTC. Protein: CASSYRQGWDEQFF.

This clonotype showed up many times. The rearrangement links TRBV4-1 to TRBJ1-1, with 9 bases lining up with TRBD1. Trimming removed 1 base from V and 5 bases from J; junction bases left unmatched: 5. There are 15 residues in the CDR3. Germline CDR1 MGHRA, CDR2 YSYEKL. The DNA for the CDR3 is TGCGCCAGCAGCCAAGGACAGGGGGTGGGGACTGAAGCTTTCTTT. This translates into CASSQGQGVGTEAFF.

This clonotype was observed a few times. This chain links TRBV12-5 with TRBJ1-1; TRBD1 is a possible D gene (6 bases). Looked up from germline, CDR1 is LGHNT and CDR2 is FRNRAP. CDR3 size: 13 residues. V was cut by 5 bases and J by 5 bases, with 12 bases left in between. CDR3 DNA: TGTGCTAGTGGTCCCGGGGGGGCGACTGAAGCTTTCTTT. As protein: CASGPGGATEAFF.

This clonotype was counted ten times or more. The chain carries TRBV6-1 and TRBJ1-5; no firm D call. The CDR3 loop spans 15 amino acids. Trimming stripped 6 bases from V and 3 bases from J, with 15 bases between. The germline V gene encodes CDR1 MNHNS and CDR2 SASEGT. The CDR3: CASSPPTEDNQPQHF. The CDR3 region has the DNA TGTGCCAGCAGCCCACCAACTGAAGACAATCAGCCCCAGCATTTT.

At least ten counts were recorded for this clonotype. V is TRBV10-3 and J is TRBJ2-5; perhaps D is TRBD1 or TRBD2 (5 bases each). The germline V and J ends were trimmed by 6 bases and 5 bases, with 19 bases remaining between them. Per the germline V gene, CDR1 is ENHRY and CDR2 is SYGVKD. This CDR3 region has 15 residues. The CDR3, as DNA: TGTGCCATCAGGGCTACCGAGGGGTCTCGGGAGACCCAGTACTTC. This codes for CAIRATEGSRETQYF.

The rearrangement uses TRBV28 and TRBJ2-7, with 9 bases lining up with TRBD1. CDR3 length equals 14 residues. V lost 6 bases to trimming and J lost 5 bases; unmatched junction nucleotides: 8. Germline V gene sequence: CDR1 MDHEN, CDR2 SYDVKM. The CDR3 here is CASRPRDRAHEQYV. CDR3 in DNA: TGTGCCAGCAGACCCCGGGACAGGGCTCACGAGCAGTACGTC.

This clonotype was counted at least ten times. For the CDR3, the DNA is TGTGCCAGCAGTTTAAGTAGCGGGTACAATGAGCAGTTCTTC. Translated: CASSLSSGYNEQFF. The chain joins TRBV12-3 or TRBV12-4 to TRBJ2-1; 7 bases align to TRBD2. J lost 4 bases, V lost 2 bases, and 2 bases had no gene match. This CDR3 spans 14 amino acids.

This clonotype has a handful of counts. This chain uses TRBV27 with TRBJ2-3, with D uncertain. Per germline, CDR1 MNHEY and CDR2 SMNVEV (reference sequence). Between the trimmed V and J ends, which lost 5 bases and 2 bases, there was a span of 14 bases. CDR3 length equals 15 residues. CDR3 DNA sequence: TGTGCCAGCAGTCCCCCCCCTCGATCCACAGATACGCAGTATTTT. It yields the protein CASSPPPRSTDTQYF.

The table lists this clonotype with a few counts. The chain recombines TRBV28 with TRBJ2-5; TRBD2 is a possible D gene (5 bases). The germline CDR1 and CDR2 sequences are MDHEN and SYDVKM. The germline V and J ends were trimmed by 6 bases and 0 bases, with 11 bases remaining between them. The CDR3 loop spans 14 amino acids. The CDR3 sequence is CASRAHSDQETQYF. Here the CDR3 DNA reads TGTGCCAGCAGAGCCCATAGCGACCAAGAGACCCAGTACTTC.

The V and J genes are TRBV7-8 and TRBJ2-1; D is perhaps TRBD2 (6 bases). CDR3 size: 14 residues. The germline V gene has CDR1 SGHVS and CDR2 FQNEAQ. Trimming stripped 5 bases from V and 6 bases from J, with 14 bases between. The CDR3 coding sequence is TGTGCCAGCAGCATATCCGGAGGGAGCAATGAGCAGTTCTTC. This gives the protein CASSISGGSNEQFF.

This clonotype was picked up a small number of times. V is TRBV15 and J is TRBJ1-2; possibly TRBD1 for D (5 bases). Germline values: CDR1 LNHNV, CDR2 YYDKDF (reference sequence). V was cut by 2 bases and J by 2 bases, with 12 bases left in between. This CDR3 comprises 15 residues. The CDR3 region has the DNA TGTGCCACCAGCAGACATGGGACTCGAAACTATGGCTACACCTTC. Its protein product is CATSRHGTRNYGYTF.

The V and J genes are TRBV9 and TRBJ1-1; 9 bases match TRBD1. The CDR3 contains 18 residues. Germline V CDR1 and CDR2: SGDLS, YYNGEE. J lost 1 base, V lost 2 bases, and 12 bases had no gene match. The CDR3 DNA reads as TGTGCCAGCAGCGTCGGACAGGGGTTTCCATTCGGGAACACTGAAGCTTTCTTT. Protein sequence: CASSVGQGFPFGNTEAFF.

This CDR3 is CASSFREGGLSEAFF. The CDR3, as DNA: TGTGCCAGCAGTTTTAGGGAGGGCGGGCTCTCTGAAGCTTTCTTT. This chain uses TRBV27 with TRBJ1-1; D not resolved. The CDR3 loop spans 15 amino acids. Per the germline V gene, CDR1 is MNHEY and CDR2 is SMNVEV (reference sequence). V shed 3 bases and J shed 6 bases, with 17 bases lying between them.

J is TRBJ2-7 and V is TRBV6-1; TRBD1 might be the D (6 bases). V lost 2 bases and J lost 7, with 12 bases in between. CDR3 length equals 13 residues. Germline lookup yields CDR1 MNHNS and CDR2 SASEGT. The chain's CDR3 is CASSEMGAQEQYV. In DNA form, the CDR3 reads TGTGCCAGCAGTGAAATGGGGGCGCAGGAGCAGTACGTC.

This clonotype has just one count. The chain links TRBV9 to TRBJ1-2, with 7 bases lining up with TRBD1. Germline V gene sequence: CDR1 SGDLS, CDR2 YYNGEE. After removal of 7 bases from V and 6 bases from J, the junction contained 6 bases not matched to a gene. The CDR3 is 12 amino acids. The CDR3 sequence: CASVDRVNGYTF. CDR3 coding DNA: TGTGCCAGCGTAGACAGGGTGAATGGCTACACCTTC.

The chain carries TRBV24-1 and TRBJ1-2; 9 positions match TRBD1. CDR3 size: 15 residues. V was pared by 3 bases and J by 4 bases, with 5 bases of the junction left unmatched. Germline V gene sequence: CDR1 KGHDR, CDR2 SFDVKD. The CDR3 protein is CATSDSGTGTYGYTF. In DNA, the CDR3 is TGTGCCACCAGTGATAGTGGGACAGGGACCTATGGCTACACCTTC.

The J gene is TRBJ1-1, the V gene TRBV10-3; D ambiguous. Germline values: CDR1 ENHRY, CDR2 SYGVKD. The CDR3 has 17 amino acids. The V end was cut by 7 bases, the J end by 0 bases, with 21 bases between. The CDR3 spells CAITMRLTPGMNTEAFF. Here the CDR3 DNA reads TGTGCCATCACGATGCGGTTGACCCCTGGTATGAACACTGAAGCTTTCTTT.

V is TRBV2 and J is TRBJ2-5, with D perhaps matching TRBD1 (7 bases). The germline gives CDR1 SNHLY, CDR2 FYNNEI. The CDR3 has 14 residues. Written as DNA, the CDR3 is TGTGCAGCAGGGAGCGGCAGGGGGGCTGAGACCCAGTACTTC. Amino acids: CAAGSGRGAETQYF.

V and J are TRBV11-2 and TRBJ2-7; 8 bases align to TRBD1. CDR1 is SGHAT, CDR2 FQNNGV, per germline. The CDR3 contains 15 residues. J gave up 1 base and V 5 bases, and 7 bases lay outside the gene matches. CDR3 nucleotide sequence: TGTGCCAGCAGCGCATACAGGGGGAGGTCCTACGAGCAGTACTTC. This codes for CASSAYRGRSYEQYF.

The genes are TRBV29-1 and TRBJ2-5, with a weak D call TRBD1 (5 bases). Germline CDR1 SQVTM, CDR2 ANQGSEA. The CDR3 extends over 15 amino acids. V dropped 1 base and J dropped 8 bases, with 20 bases sitting between them. The CDR3: CSVEGQKAMGETQYF. In nucleotides, the CDR3 is TGCAGCGTTGAAGGACAGAAGGCCATGGGTGAAACCCAGTACTTC.

This clonotype was seen only a few times. The rearrangement joins TRBV7-9 to TRBJ2-3, with 10 bases lining up with TRBD2. This CDR3 is built from 15 residues. Trimming took 6 bases from V and 4 from J; bases not matched to a gene: 7. Germline lookup yields CDR1 SEHNR and CDR2 FQNEAQ (reference sequence). Here the CDR3 reads CASSFLAGEPDTQYF. For the CDR3, the DNA is TGTGCCAGCAGTTTCCTAGCGGGGGAACCAGATACGCAGTATTTT.

V usage is TRBV2 and J usage is TRBJ2-3, with D tentatively TRBD2 (5 bases). V was pared by 8 bases and J by 2 bases, with 14 bases between. The germline V gene has CDR1 SNHLY and CDR2 FYNNEI. The CDR3 spans 14 residues. Written as DNA, the CDR3 is TGTGCCAGCCCGTCGGGATCCGACACAGATACGCAGTATTTT. Protein sequence: CASPSGSDTDTQYF.

This clonotype showed up just a few times. The V gene is TRBV19, the J gene TRBJ2-1; TRBD2 aligns across 14 bases. Per the germline V gene, CDR1 is LNHDA and CDR2 is SQIVND (reference sequence). The CDR3 covers 17 residues. V shed 8 bases, J shed 5 bases, and the junction held 11 bases outside the gene matches. CDR3 sequence (DNA): TGTGCCAGTCGCGGGACTAGCGGGGGAGTGGACGACAATGAGCAGTTCTTC. This sequence encodes CASRGTSGGVDDNEQFF.

This clonotype was counted only a few times. The CDR3 bases are TGCAGCGTGTGGGGGGGAGGGGGCGACTATGGCTACACCTTC. Translating it yields CSVWGGGGDYGYTF. The V call is TRBV29-1, the J call TRBJ1-2; TRBD1 agrees at 7 bases. The CDR3 has 14 amino acids. From germline, CDR1 is SQVTM and CDR2 ANQGSEA. V shed 6 bases, J shed 3 bases, and the junction held 10 bases outside the gene matches. The full variable domain, completed using reference TRBV29-1 and TRBJ1-2, is SAVISQKPSRDICQRGTSLTIQCQVDSQVTMMFWYRQQPGQSLTLIATANQGSEATYESGFVIDKFPISRPNLTFSTLTVSNMSPEDSSIYLCSVWGGGGDYGYTFGSGTRLTVV.

This chain joins TRBV18 and TRBJ2-7; 7 bases match TRBD2. Germline-derived CDR1 and CDR2 are KGHSH and LQKENI. There are 17 residues in the CDR3. V shed 3 bases and J 6 bases; nucleotides not matched to a gene: 17. CDR3 protein: CASSPGPGEGWRREQYV. For the CDR3, the DNA is TGTGCCAGCTCACCCGGTCCTGGGGAGGGCTGGAGACGCGAGCAGTACGTC.

This clonotype was observed a few times. The chain couples TRBV7-9 to TRBJ2-5; D possibly corresponds to TRBD2 (5 bases). Trimming cost V 5 bases and J 3 bases, with 10 bases left between them. The germline gives CDR1 SEHNR, CDR2 FQNEAQ (reference sequence). The CDR3 spans 13 residues. The CDR3 loop is CASSTSGKETQYF. CDR3 in DNA: TGTGCCAGCAGCACGTCGGGGAAAGAGACCCAGTACTTC. Drawing the rest from reference TRBV7-9 and TRBJ2-5, the complete variable domain is DTGVSQNPRHKITKRGQNVTFRCDPISEHNRLYWYRQTLGQGPEFLTYFQNEAQLEKSRLLSDRFSAERPKGSFSTLEIQRTEQGDSAMYLCASSTSGKETQYFGPGTRLLVL.

This clonotype was observed many times. The rearrangement uses TRBV7-8 and TRBJ2-7; D may be TRBD2 (6 bases). This CDR3 has 15 residues. From germline, CDR1 is SGHVS and CDR2 FQNEAQ. Trimming pared 6 bases from V and 9 bases from J, leaving 24 bases between. CDR3 nucleotides: TGTGCCAGCAGGTCTACCGGGACTGCCTCGGTCGGGCAGTACTTC. Its translation is CASRSTGTASVGQYF.